The 6 T cell receptor beta chains given below trace back to one sample, sequenced in a study of cytomegalovirus exposure and HLA in healthy donors. In the PCR, 60 Vbeta and 13 Jbeta primers were used. TCRdb's copy holds only in-frame clones and misses some; the assay was immunoSEQ multiplex PCR. The sample shows 200,000 or so clones, approximately 84% of them seen only once. Sequencing used PBMCs. These receptors were obtained from a girl under three years old in good health and CMV-seronegative.

V usage is TRBV6-1 and J usage is TRBJ2-3; TRBD2 agrees at 7 bases. The J segment lost 0 bases and the V segment lost 6 bases, leaving 6 bases of the junction unmatched. The CDR3 runs 15 residues. Per the germline V gene, CDR1 is MNHNS and CDR2 is SASEGT. CDR3 sequence reads: CASRVPSGSTDTQYF. The CDR3 coding sequence is TGTGCCAGCAGGGTTCCTAGCGGTAGCACAGATACGCAGTATTTT.

CDR3 sequence (DNA): TGTGCCAGCAGCCAAGGGGGAGGGGAGGGGATCTACAATGAGCAGTTCTTC. Translated, it gives CASSQGGGEGIYNEQFF. The chain combines TRBV4-2 with TRBJ2-1; 7 positions match TRBD2. Trimming at V came to 1 base and at J to 3 bases, leaving 9 bases not matched to a gene. Germline assignment: CDR1 LGHNA and CDR2 YNFKEQ. CDR3 length: 17 amino acids.

The rearrangement joins TRBV4-3 to TRBJ1-4; D may be TRBD1 (5 bases). Trimming left V 0 bases short and J 7 bases short, with 15 bases between. Germline V gene sequence: CDR1 LGHNA, CDR2 YSLEER. The length of the CDR3 is 16 residues. CDR3 loop: CASSQEVSRAIEKLFF. CDR3 bases: TGCGCCAGCAGCCAAGAAGTCTCCAGGGCTATTGAAAAACTGTTTTTT.

This chain links TRBV7-3 with TRBJ2-1, with 11 bases identical to TRBD1. Germline CDR1 and CDR2: SGHTA and FQGTGA. With 4 bases clipped from V and 7 bases from J, the junction kept 3 bases outside the gene matches. The CDR3 runs to 14 residues. The CDR3 region is CASSYGQGANEQFF. CDR3 in DNA: TGTGCCAGCAGCTATGGACAGGGGGCGAATGAGCAGTTCTTC.

The genes are TRBV5-1 and TRBJ2-7; D ambiguous. Germline assignment: CDR1 SGHRS and CDR2 YFSETQ. CDR3 length: 14 residues. The V end lost 0 bases, the J end lost 1 base, and 8 bases lay between the germline ends. CDR3 in amino acids: CASSLEIVSYEQYF. CDR3 DNA sequence: TGCGCCAGCAGCTTGGAGATAGTTTCCTACGAGCAGTACTTC.

CDR3 nucleotides: TGTGCCAGCAGCACAAGACTAGCGGGATCCTACGAGCAGTACTTC. Amino acids: CASSTRLAGSYEQYF. V and J are TRBV7-2 and TRBJ2-7, with 11 bases lining up with TRBD2. The trim removed 5 bases at V and 1 base at J, leaving 4 bases unmatched. Germline CDR1 reads SGHTA; CDR2 reads FQGNSA. The length of the CDR3 is 15 residues.